These T cell receptor beta chains were read from a single sample in a study of Ad26.COV2.S vaccination and SARS-CoV-2 variants. Here immunoSEQ multiplex PCR was the method, and the copy in TCRdb shows in-frame clones only, minus some. The profile shows hundreds of thousands of clones, more than 80% of them singletons. Sequences were derived from peripheral blood, sampled in a trial of Ad26.COV2.S vaccine versus placebo. Every receptor here comes from a person between 18 and 59 years old who received the Ad26.COV2.S COVID-19 vaccine or a placebo. Each CDR3 is given with its conserved first and last residue. D genes are given only for firm matches. Clone size is not always given. Where it is, it says once, few, many or a class for expanded clones.

V: TRBV6-5; size: -; D: -; J: TRBJ1-1; DNA: TGTGCCAGCAGTCGAACAGGGCTGAACACTGAAGCTTTCTTT; CDR3: CASSRTGLNTEAFF
V: TRBV5-1; size: -; D: TRBD1; J: TRBJ2-2; DNA: TGCGCCAGCAGCCTTGTACCGGGACAGACAACAGGGAACACCGGGGAGCTGTTTTTT; CDR3: CASSLVPGQTTGNTGELFF
V: TRBV11-3; size: -; D: -; J: TRBJ2-3; DNA: TGTGCCAGCAGCCTCTCGGCGGGGCCCACAGATACGCAGTATTTT; CDR3: CASSLSAGPTDTQYF
V: TRBV2; size: -; D: TRBD1; J: TRBJ2-3; DNA: TGTGCCAGCAAAGAGGACAGGGGACGCACAGATACGCAGTATTTT; CDR3: CASKEDRGRTDTQYF
V: TRBV7-9; size: -; D: -; J: TRBJ2-6; DNA: TGTGCCAGCAGCCCCGGGACGGCTGGGGCCAACGTCCTGACTTTC; CDR3: CASSPGTAGANVLTF
V: TRBV5-4; size: -; D: TRBD1; J: TRBJ2-2; DNA: TGTGCCATAGGGACAGGGGGGGTCGGGGAGCTGTTTTTT; CDR3: CAIGTGGVGELFF
V: TRBV30; size: -; D: TRBD1; J: TRBJ2-7; DNA: TGTGCCTGGAGCGCGGACAGGGGGAACTACGAGCAGTACTTC; CDR3: CAWSADRGNYEQYF
V: TRBV15; size: -; D: TRBD2; J: TRBJ2-7; DNA: TGTGCCACCAGCAGAGATGCGCGGGACTACTACGAGCAGTACTTC; CDR3: CATSRDARDYYEQYF
V: TRBV15; size: -; D: TRBD1; J: TRBJ1-4; DNA: TGTGCCACCAGCAGAGGAGGGACAGGGGTCGCAAAACTGTTTTTT; CDR3: CATSRGGTGVAKLFF
V: TRBV6-5; size: -; D: -; J: TRBJ1-1; DNA: TGTGCCAGCAGTATTTCGACAGTGAACACTGAAGCTTTCTTT; CDR3: CASSISTVNTEAFF
V: TRBV12-5; size: -; D: TRBD2; J: TRBJ2-3; DNA: TGTGCTAGTGGTTTGTCCTCCCTAGCGGGGGTCTCAGATACGCAGTATTTT; CDR3: CASGLSSLAGVSDTQYF
V: TRBV9; size: -; D: TRBD1; J: TRBJ2-2; DNA: TGTGCCAGCAGCGTAAGGGGACAGGGTTTCTCCGGGGAGCTGTTTTTT; CDR3: CASSVRGQGFSGELFF
V: TRBV20-1; size: -; D: -; J: TRBJ2-7; DNA: TGCAGTGCCGAGAGATTAGAAGAGCAGTACTTC; CDR3: CSAERLEEQYF
V: TRBV19; size: -; D: -; J: TRBJ1-1; DNA: TGTGCCAGTAGTATAGATAATACTCCGAACACTGAAGCTTTCTTT; CDR3: CASSIDNTPNTEAFF
V: TRBV3-1/TRBV3-2; size: -; D: -; J: TRBJ1-5; DNA: TGTGCCAGCAGCCAAGACGGAGGGATGGGCAATCAGCCCCAGCATTTT; CDR3: CASSQDGGMGNQPQHF
V: TRBV28; size: once; D: TRBD1; J: TRBJ2-5; DNA: TGTGCCAGCAGCTCGGGACAGGGAACATTACGGTACTTC; CDR3: CASSSGQGTLRYF